Listed below are T cell receptor beta chains from one sample, sequenced in a study of vaccination and CD4 T cells after COVID-19. TCRdb recomputed calls from the PCR reads with MiXCR, one row per CDR3 protein. The sample yields under 25,000 distinct CDR3 sequences, about 80% seen once. The antigens these receptors bind are not known. Sequenced material: CD4+ T cells from blood, cultured in vitro, taken after SARS-CoV-2 vaccination. The source of these receptors is a human donor who received a COVID-19 vaccine. Each CDR3 is given with its conserved first and last residue. D genes are given only for firm matches. Expanded clones are given a class, and other clones once, few, many or no size at all.

CATSGGPANTGELFF,TGTGCCACCAGTGGGGGACCCGCGAACACCGGGGAGCTGTTTTTT,once,TRBJ2-2,TRBV24-1,.
CASSPQLASTDTQYF,TGTGCCAGCAGCCCCCAACTAGCGAGCACAGATACGCAGTATTTT,.,TRBJ2-3,TRBV11-3,TRBD2
CASSFELNTEAFF,TGTGCCAGCAGTTTTGAGTTGAACACTGAAGCTTTCTTT,.,TRBJ1-1,TRBV12-3/TRBV12-4,.
CASSREGRDNSPLHF,TGTGCCAGCAGCCGAGAGGGACGGGATAATTCACCCCTCCACTTT,once,TRBJ1-6,TRBV6-1,.
CASTLEGPHKETQYF,TGTGCCAGCACCCTAGAAGGTCCCCATAAGGAGACCCAGTACTTC,.,TRBJ2-5,TRBV12-3/TRBV12-4,.
CAWSVNPVGNTEAFF,TGTGCCTGGAGTGTTAATCCCGTTGGGAACACTGAAGCTTTCTTT,.,TRBJ1-1,TRBV30,.
CARSRRPWGGHGCGWNGYTF,TGTGCCAGGAGTCGGAGGCCCTGGGGGGGACATGGATGTGGGTGGAATGGCTACACCTTC,.,TRBJ1-2,TRBV21-1,.
CSARGQGANEKLFF,TGCAGTGCTAGAGGGCAGGGGGCTAATGAAAAACTGTTTTTT,.,TRBJ1-4,TRBV20-1,TRBD1
CASSPFLAGGQDTQYF,TGTGCCAGCAGCCCTTTTCTAGCGGGGGGGCAAGATACGCAGTATTTT,.,TRBJ2-3,TRBV7-9,TRBD2
CASSLYTGGGGNTIYF,TGTGCCAGCAGCTTATACACAGGGGGCGGTGGAAACACCATATATTTT,.,TRBJ1-3,TRBV7-2,TRBD1
CATSSHDRGARAGELFF,TGTGCCACCAGCAGCCACGATAGGGGGGCGAGGGCCGGGGAGCTGTTTTTT,medium-sized,TRBJ2-2,TRBV15,.
CASSLVAGEESPLHF,TGTGCCAGCAGCTTAGTAGCAGGGGAAGAGTCACCCCTCCACTTT,.,TRBJ1-6,TRBV7-9,.
CASSLPGRRHEQYF,TGTGCCAGCAGTCTCCCGGGACGGAGGCACGAGCAGTACTTC,.,TRBJ2-7,TRBV12-3/TRBV12-4,.
CASREKGALNYEQYF,TGTGCCAGCAGAGAAAAGGGGGCCCTCAACTACGAGCAGTACTTC,.,TRBJ2-7,TRBV6-1,TRBD1
CASSLDGRGGTEAFF,TGTGCCAGCAGCTTAGATGGCAGGGGTGGAACTGAAGCTTTCTTT,.,TRBJ1-1,TRBV11-3,.
CASSQQGGGNYGYTF,TGCGCCAGCAGTCAGCAGGGTGGGGGGAACTATGGCTACACCTTC,.,TRBJ1-2,TRBV10-2,.
CASSLGQGSSGYTF,TGTGCCAGCAGTTTGGGACAGGGCTCGTCGGGCTACACCTTC,.,TRBJ1-2,TRBV2,TRBD1
CSARRGAGGNTIYF,TGCAGTGCTAGACGGGGGGCAGGTGGAAACACCATATATTTT,.,TRBJ1-3,TRBV20-1,.
CASSTGPSELFF,TGTGCCAGTAGTACTGGGCCCTCAGAGCTGTTTTTT,.,TRBJ2-2,TRBV19,.
CAWSSGADTQYF,TGTGCCTGGAGTAGCGGAGCAGATACGCAGTATTTT,.,TRBJ2-3,TRBV30,.
CASSDREGEAFF,TGCGCCAGCAGCGATAGGGAAGGGGAAGCTTTCTTT,.,TRBJ1-1,TRBV5-1,.
CAWSVMRVGYTF,TGTGCCTGGAGTGTCATGCGGGTCGGCTACACCTTC,.,TRBJ1-2,TRBV30,.
CASGKQGLRNTEAFF,TGTGCTAGTGGCAAACAGGGTTTAAGAAACACTGAAGCTTTCTTT,.,TRBJ1-1,TRBV12-5,.
CASSVGRLEADTQYF,TGTGCCAGCAGTGTTGGGCGCTTAGAGGCAGATACGCAGTATTTT,.,TRBJ2-3,TRBV2,.
CASSLGTGGARNTIYF,TGCGCCAGCAGCCTGGGGACAGGGGGCGCGAGAAACACCATATATTTT,.,TRBJ1-3,TRBV4-1,TRBD1
CASSEYGHSSETQYF,TGTGCCAGCAGTGAATATGGCCACTCAAGCGAGACCCAGTACTTC,.,TRBJ2-5,TRBV25-1,.
CASRGQGNTEAFF,TGTGCCAGCAGAGGACAGGGCAACACTGAAGCTTTCTTT,once,TRBJ1-1,TRBV2,TRBD1
CASSERSGAGTDTQYF,TGTGCCAGCAGTGAACGTAGTGGGGCCGGCACAGATACGCAGTATTTT,few,TRBJ2-3,TRBV2,.
CASSQVITTGGDEKLFF,TGCGCCAGCAGCCAAGTTATTACTACAGGGGGCGATGAAAAACTGTTTTTT,.,TRBJ1-4,TRBV4-1,TRBD1
CASSLDRGRTEAFF,TGTGCCAGCAGCTTAGACAGGGGGAGGACTGAAGCTTTCTTT,.,TRBJ1-1,TRBV7-6,TRBD1
CASRLTSGGRDGYTF,TGTGCCAGCAGACTGACTTCAGGGGGCAGGGATGGCTACACCTTC,once,TRBJ1-2,TRBV6-1,TRBD1
CASRDNVNTEAFF,TGTGCCTCCCGGGACAACGTGAACACTGAAGCTTTCTTT,.,TRBJ1-1,TRBV10-3,.
CATRGTSGDGETQYF,TGTGCCACCAGGGGGACTAGCGGCGATGGGGAGACCCAGTACTTC,.,TRBJ2-5,TRBV24-1,TRBD2
CASSPRTDGRANYGYTF,TGCGCCAGCAGCCCGAGGACCGACGGAAGGGCCAACTATGGCTACACCTTC,.,TRBJ1-2,TRBV5-1,.
CASSFTTDLSSYEQYF,TGTGCCAGCAGCTTCACGACAGACTTGAGCTCCTACGAGCAGTACTTC,few,TRBJ2-7,TRBV7-9,.
CASSIPDLIQGQPQHF,TGTGCCAGTAGTATACCCGACCTAATCCAGGGTCAGCCCCAGCATTTT,.,TRBJ1-5,TRBV19,.
CASSQVQGRNEKLFF,TGTGCCAGCAGCCAAGTGCAGGGGCGGAATGAAAAACTGTTTTTT,.,TRBJ1-4,TRBV4-2,.
CASSLAGSGPSTDTQYF,TGTGCCAGCAGCTTAGCGGGTAGCGGACCTAGCACAGATACGCAGTATTTT,.,TRBJ2-3,TRBV7-8,.
CASSLNGMSSYEQYF,TGTGCCAGCAGCTTGAACGGCATGAGCTCCTACGAGCAGTACTTC,.,TRBJ2-7,TRBV5-4,.
CASSIVTRGGFSANYGYTF,TGTGCCAGTAGTATCGTCACCCGAGGCGGTTTTTCAGCTAACTATGGCTACACCTTC,.,TRBJ1-2,TRBV19,.
CASRLQGYSNQPQHF,TGTGCCAGCAGACTCCAGGGCTATAGCAATCAGCCCCAGCATTTT,.,TRBJ1-5,TRBV27,.
CSARDPGQGRNTIYF,TGCAGTGCTAGAGACCCCGGACAGGGGAGAAACACCATATATTTT,.,TRBJ1-3,TRBV20-1,TRBD1
CASSSALIAGNTIYF,TGTGCCAGCAGCTCCGCTTTGATTGCTGGAAACACCATATATTTT,.,TRBJ1-3,TRBV7-9,.
CATSREGGISPWGNEKLFF,TGTGCCACCAGCAGAGAAGGAGGGATTTCCCCTTGGGGTAATGAAAAACTGTTTTTT,.,TRBJ1-4,TRBV15,.
CASSWESQGGEGYTF,TGTGCCAGCAGCTGGGAAAGTCAGGGTGGGGAGGGCTACACCTTC,few,TRBJ1-2,TRBV7-8,.
CASSPSGGGEANVLTF,TGTGCCAGCAGCCCCTCTGGAGGGGGTGAGGCCAACGTCCTGACTTTC,.,TRBJ2-6,TRBV7-6,.
CSAPGQGNTEAFF,TGCAGTGCTCCCGGACAGGGCAACACTGAAGCTTTCTTT,.,TRBJ1-1,TRBV20-1,TRBD1
CSAPGTTAETQYF,TGCAGTGCGCCCGGGACTACCGCAGAGACCCAGTACTTC,once,TRBJ2-5,TRBV20-1,TRBD2
CASERVGYGNTEAFF,TGTGCCAGTGAAAGGGTGGGTTACGGAAACACTGAAGCTTTCTTT,.,TRBJ1-1,TRBV19,.
CASSPTRPSTEAFF,TGTGCCAGTAGTCCGACACGGCCCTCAACTGAAGCTTTCTTT,.,TRBJ1-1,TRBV19,.
CASSETGAPQETQYF,TGTGCCAGCAGTGAAACAGGGGCCCCTCAAGAGACCCAGTACTTC,.,TRBJ2-5,TRBV2,TRBD1
CASSFRGGYEQYF,TGTGCCAGCAGTTTCAGGGGTGGTTACGAGCAGTACTTC,.,TRBJ2-7,TRBV27,.
CASSSLAGKGTDTQYF,TGTGCCAGCAGCTCCCTAGCGGGGAAGGGGACAGATACGCAGTATTTT,.,TRBJ2-3,TRBV7-8,TRBD2
CASSQQGRYEQYF,TGTGCCAGCAGTCAACAGGGAAGGTACGAGCAGTACTTC,medium-sized,TRBJ2-7,TRBV6-1,.